This passage covers 12 T cell receptor beta chains from one sample sequenced in a study of T-cell memory formation after mild COVID-19 (dated by TCRdb to about 2021). Library preparation used 5' RACE. Sequencing relied on an Illumina NovaSeq 6000. TCRdb handled the public reads itself, with Q25 trimming in fastp and clone calling in MiXCR, and kept productive beta chains. Each CDR3 protein appears once, grouped with its most common genes and DNA. This sample holds 190,000 or so distinct CDR3 sequences; about 21% were observed only once. Clones ranked in the top ten supply 23% of the sample. Material: PBMCs or a T cell subset sorted from them (not recorded which). The receptors were sampled from an adult woman who had mild COVID-19 (a few samples of this study predate the infection). The sample titles of this study are shuffled in the database, so cell type and time point are left out; the donor was told from shared clones.

The chain uses TRBV7-9 and TRBJ2-3; 14 bases line up with TRBD2. CDR1 is SEHNR and CDR2 is FQNEAQ in the germline V gene (reference sequence). The V gene end was trimmed by 4 bases and the J gene end by 3 bases; junction bases not matched to a gene: 3. The CDR3 covers 16 residues. The CDR3 nucleotides are TGTGCCAGCAGCTCGGGACTAGCGGGAGATACAGATACGCAGTATTTT. It specifies CASSSGLAGDTDTQYF.

The rearrangement links TRBV7-6 to TRBJ2-7; 7 nucleotides align to TRBD2. CDR1 SGHVS and CDR2 FNYEAQ come from the germline V gene. V trimming: 1 base; J trimming: 1 base; junction bases outside the gene matches: 10. This CDR3 has 17 amino acids. CDR3 residues: CASSLGFGGGTSYEQYF. CDR3 DNA: TGTGCCAGCAGCTTAGGTTTTGGGGGAGGGACTTCCTACGAGCAGTACTTC.

J is TRBJ2-1 and V is TRBV5-6; D is unclear. Germline V lookup: CDR1 SGHDT, CDR2 YYEEEE. The CDR3 contains 13 residues. V lost 9 bases, J lost 4 bases, and 14 bases lay in between. CDR3 sequence: CATQVVGYNEQFF. In DNA, the CDR3 is TGTGCCACCCAGGTTGTCGGTTACAATGAGCAGTTCTTC. The full variable domain, its missing parts supplied by reference TRBV5-6 and TRBJ2-1, is DAGVTQSPTHLIKTRGQQVTLRCSPKSGHDTVSWYQQALGQGPQFIFQYYEEEERQRGNFPDRFSGHQFPNYSSELNVNALLLGDSALYLCATQVVGYNEQFFGPGTRLTVL.

There are many counts of this clonotype. This rearrangement joins TRBV10-3 to TRBJ1-4, with TRBD1 matching 7 bases. The CDR3 runs 17 residues. Germline values: CDR1 ENHRY, CDR2 SYGVKD. With 4 bases clipped from V and 7 bases from J, the junction kept 15 bases outside the gene matches. This CDR3 reads CAISGDSQGPIGEKLFF. As DNA, the CDR3 is TGTGCCATCAGTGGGGACAGCCAGGGCCCCATTGGTGAAAAACTGTTTTTT.

This clonotype was observed a handful of times. The chain uses TRBV4-2 and TRBJ1-4; 7 bases fit TRBD1. CDR1 LGHNA and CDR2 YNFKEQ come from the germline V gene. After removal of 4 bases from V and 6 bases from J, the junction contained 11 bases not matched to a gene. The CDR3 totals 16 residues. Here the CDR3 reads CASSRRDSGADEKLFF. The CDR3 coding sequence is TGTGCCAGCAGCCGCCGGGACAGTGGGGCTGATGAAAAACTGTTTTTT.

V and J are TRBV4-1 and TRBJ1-1, with D perhaps matching TRBD1 (5 bases). From germline, CDR1 is MGHRA and CDR2 YSYEKL. V was cut by 4 bases and J by 0 bases, with 15 bases left in between. The CDR3 has 16 amino acids. The CDR3 sequence: CASSRALQEMNTEAFF. In DNA form, the CDR3 reads TGCGCCAGCAGCCGCGCCCTACAGGAGATGAACACTGAAGCTTTCTTT.

V usage is TRBV7-7 and J usage is TRBJ2-7, with TRBD1 matching over 9 bases. From germline, CDR1 is SSHAT and CDR2 FNYEAQ (reference sequence). The CDR3 runs to 16 residues. V dropped 5 bases and J dropped 4; count of bases not matched to a gene: 12. The CDR3 coding sequence is TGTGCCAGCAGCCCAGACTCCGGGACAGGGTCTTACGAGCAGTACTTC. The encoded protein is CASSPDSGTGSYEQYF.

This clonotype was counted at least ten times. V usage is TRBV11-2 and J usage is TRBJ1-2; 7 nucleotides line up with TRBD1. This CDR3 comprises 15 residues. V was clipped by 7 bases and J by 0 bases; unmatched bases: 8. From germline, CDR1 is SGHAT and CDR2 FQNNGV. CDR3 DNA: TGTGCCAGCAATCCAGGGGGGGCTACTAACTATGGCTACACCTTC. Encoded protein: CASNPGGATNYGYTF. Supplemented by reference TRBV11-2 and TRBJ1-2, the full variable domain reads EAGVAQSPRYKIIEKRQSVAFWCNPISGHATLYWYQQILGQGPKLLIQFQNNGVVDDSQLPKDRFSAERLKGVDSTLKIQPAKLEDSAVYLCASNPGGATNYGYTFGSGTRLTVV.

This clonotype showed up just a few times. V is TRBV7-2 and J is TRBJ1-2, with 8 bases aligning to TRBD1. The CDR3 extends over 14 amino acids. Germline CDR1 SGHTA, CDR2 FQGNSA. Trimming cost V 4 bases and J 4 bases; bases outside gene matches: 5. CDR3 region: CASSSYQGAYGYTF. In nucleotides, the CDR3 is TGTGCCAGCAGCTCCTATCAGGGGGCCTATGGCTACACCTTC.

V usage is TRBV4-1 and J usage is TRBJ2-7; D unclear. The CDR3 sequence is 14 residues long. The V end was cut by 0 bases, the J end by 2 bases, with 8 bases between. Germline assignment: CDR1 MGHRA and CDR2 YSYEKL. The CDR3 sequence: CASSQEAGAYEQYF. CDR3 in DNA: TGCGCCAGCAGCCAAGAAGCCGGAGCCTACGAGCAGTACTTC.

This clonotype occurred a few times. V and J are TRBV20-1 and TRBJ2-1; 11 bases are shared with TRBD2. Germline V gene sequence: CDR1 DFQATT, CDR2 SNEGSKA (reference sequence). Trimming removed 3 bases from V and 4 bases from J; junction bases left unmatched: 2. The CDR3 has 14 amino acids. CDR3 DNA sequence: TGCAGTGCTAGTGGGACTAGCGGTTACAATGAGCAGTTCTTC. It is translated as CSASGTSGYNEQFF.

The rearrangement links TRBV4-1 to TRBJ1-6, with 8 bases identical to TRBD1. CDR1 and CDR2 (germline): MGHRA, YSYEKL. V dropped 1 base and J dropped 11; count of bases not matched to a gene: 13. This CDR3 comprises 17 residues. In nucleotides, the CDR3 is TGCGCCAGCAGCCAAGGACCCCTGTCAGGGGGCAGAACACCCCTCCACTTT. This translates into CASSQGPLSGGRTPLHF.